These 5 T cell receptor beta chains originate from one sample sequenced in a study of T cells in Graves' hyperthyroidism and ophthalmopathy. Amplification yielded TCR beta CDR3 regions, with RNA transcripts as the source. HTBI primers were the set used in a first-round RT-PCR of the TCR CDR3. TCRdb processed the multiplex PCR reads anew with MiXCR; each CDR3 protein has one entry. This table has around 300,000 distinct CDR3 sequences, roughly 14% appearing once. Sequencing used blood. Receptors originate from a woman between 25 and 40 years old with Graves' hyperthyroidism.

In this sample, this clonotype turned up many times. The chain is built from TRBV28 and TRBJ2-7; 13 nucleotides align to TRBD2. V lost 5 bases and J lost 5; bases outside the gene matches: 9. Looked up from germline, CDR1 is MDHEN and CDR2 is SYDVKM. The length of the CDR3 is 16 residues. CDR3 DNA sequence: TGTGCCAGCAGTCCTCTCAGACTAGCGGGAGGTGACGAGCAGTACTTC. The encoded protein is CASSPLRLAGGDEQYF.

Ten or more counts support this clonotype. The chain has TRBV24-1 and TRBJ2-7; the match to TRBD1 covers 8 bases. Losses at the gene ends were 4 bases for V and 2 bases for J; bases not matched to a gene: 6. The CDR3 contains 15 residues. Germline values: CDR1 KGHDR, CDR2 SFDVKD. In DNA, the CDR3 is TGTGCCACCAGTGACCGACGGACAGGGACCTACGAGCAGTACTTC. It specifies CATSDRRTGTYEQYF.

In this sample, this clonotype turned up a few times. This rearrangement joins TRBV6-1 to TRBJ2-3; 12 nucleotides align to TRBD2. CDR3 length equals 18 residues. Germline V gene data show CDR1 as MNHNS and CDR2 as SASEGT. Trimming at V came to 7 bases and at J to 0 bases, leaving 11 bases not matched to a gene. The CDR3 bases are TGTGCCAGCACCCCCCGGGGGGGGACTAGCGGGAGCACAGATACGCAGTATTTT. It yields the protein CASTPRGGTSGSTDTQYF.

This clonotype has at least ten counts. This sequence joins TRBV24-1 and TRBJ2-5, with D perhaps TRBD2 (7 bases). The CDR3 consists of 15 residues. V gave up 7 bases and J gave up 4 bases, with 18 bases separating them. The germline gives CDR1 KGHDR, CDR2 SFDVKD. The DNA of the CDR3 is TGTGCCACCAGACTAGGGGGAGGGCCACGAGAGACCCAGTACTTC. As protein: CATRLGGGPRETQYF.

The CDR3 is CSASAGREVTDTQYF. In DNA form, the CDR3 reads TGCAGTGCTAGCGCCGGGCGGGAGGTCACAGATACGCAGTATTTT. The chain couples TRBV20-1 to TRBJ2-3; TRBD2 agrees at 8 bases. The CDR3 length is 15 residues. J was trimmed by 2 bases and V by 3 bases; bases with no gene match: 7. Germline CDR1 is DFQATT and CDR2 is SNEGSKA (reference sequence).